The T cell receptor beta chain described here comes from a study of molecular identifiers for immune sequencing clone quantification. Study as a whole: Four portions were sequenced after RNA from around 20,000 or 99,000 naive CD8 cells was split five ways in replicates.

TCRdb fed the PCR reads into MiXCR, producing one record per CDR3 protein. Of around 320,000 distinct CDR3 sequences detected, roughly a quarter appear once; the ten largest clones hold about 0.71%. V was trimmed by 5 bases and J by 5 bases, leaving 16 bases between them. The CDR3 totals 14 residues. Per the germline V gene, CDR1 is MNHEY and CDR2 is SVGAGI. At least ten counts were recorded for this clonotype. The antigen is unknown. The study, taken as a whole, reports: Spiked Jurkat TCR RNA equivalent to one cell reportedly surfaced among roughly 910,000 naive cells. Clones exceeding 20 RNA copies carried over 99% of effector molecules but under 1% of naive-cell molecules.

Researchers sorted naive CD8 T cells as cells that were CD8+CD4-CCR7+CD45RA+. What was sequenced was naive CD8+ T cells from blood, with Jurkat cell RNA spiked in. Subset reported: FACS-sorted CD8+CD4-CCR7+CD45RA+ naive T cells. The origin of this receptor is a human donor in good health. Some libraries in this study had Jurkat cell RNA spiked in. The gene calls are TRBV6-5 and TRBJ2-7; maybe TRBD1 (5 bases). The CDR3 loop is CASSRTQAPHEQYF. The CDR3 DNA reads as TGTGCCAGCAGTAGAACACAGGCGCCCCACGAGCAGTACTTC.